Listed here are 23 T cell receptor beta chains from one sample, sequenced in a study of blood T cell repertoires in COVID-19. Only in-frame clones appear in the TCRdb table, and some are missing; sequencing was by immunoSEQ multiplex PCR. The data show about 52,000 clones, around 86% seen once. Sequencing was done on a sample of peripheral blood. The receptors derive from a man aged 65 to 85 with active COVID-19.

The gene calls are TRBV6-2 or TRBV6-3 and TRBJ2-1; 8 nucleotides align to TRBD2. Trimming cost V 1 base and J 4 bases; bases outside gene matches: 3. Germline V lookup: CDR1 MNHEY, CDR2 SVGEGT. The CDR3 loop spans 15 amino acids. CDR3 coding DNA: TGTGCCAGCAGTTACTGGGGACTAGAGTACAATGAGCAGTTCTTC. Translating it yields CASSYWGLEYNEQFF.

The chain combines TRBV9 with TRBJ2-2; weak D call: TRBD2 (6 bases). V lost 0 bases to trimming and J lost 4 bases, with 19 bases between them. The V gene's germline CDR1 is SGDLS and CDR2 YYNGEE. This CDR3 has 18 residues. CDR3 amino acids: CASSVGLGGPSSTGELFF. CDR3 nucleotide sequence: TGTGCCAGCAGCGTAGGACTAGGCGGGCCATCGTCCACCGGGGAGCTGTTTTTT.

V usage is TRBV4-3 and J usage is TRBJ2-5, with D possibly TRBD1 on 6 matching bases. The V and J ends lost 0 bases and 1 base respectively, with 12 bases between them. CDR1 and CDR2 from the germline V gene are LGHNA and YSLEER. This CDR3 is 16 amino acids long. Here the CDR3 DNA reads TGCGCCAGCAGCCAAGAAACAGGGTCCCCCCAAGAGACCCAGTACTTC. Protein product: CASSQETGSPQETQYF.

This clone came up a few times. The chain's CDR3 is CASSPPLAGGRTDTQYF. For the CDR3, the DNA is TGTGCCAGCAGCCCCCCGCTAGCGGGGGGGAGGACAGATACGCAGTATTTT. The V and J genes are TRBV5-4 and TRBJ2-3; 12 bases line up with TRBD2. The CDR3 extends over 17 amino acids. Germline trimming cut 4 bases from V and 3 bases from J; bases unmatched to any gene: 9. In germline, CDR1 is SGHNT, CDR2 YYREEE (reference sequence).

This clone has more than one count but fewer than ten. The chain links TRBV12-3 or TRBV12-4 to TRBJ1-2; 8 bases fit TRBD1. V lost 10 bases, J lost 8 bases, and 9 bases stayed unmatched. The CDR3 runs 12 residues. The chain's CDR3 is CATQKTGEGYTF. Here the CDR3 DNA reads TGTGCCACCCAAAAGACAGGGGAAGGCTACACCTTC.

The chain has TRBV19 and TRBJ1-2; 8 bases match TRBD1. CDR1 is LNHDA and CDR2 is SQIVND in the germline V gene (reference sequence). V dropped 10 bases and J dropped 4; count of bases not matched to a gene: 11. The CDR3 has 14 amino acids. The CDR3 loop reads CATTGTGQGYGYTF. The DNA for the CDR3 is TGTGCCACTACCGGGACAGGACAGGGCTATGGCTACACCTTC.

CDR3 bases: TGTGCCAGCAGCTCGGACAGGGTTCTGGGCCAGCCCCAGCATTTT. Protein sequence: CASSSDRVLGQPQHF. The V and J genes are TRBV7-2 and TRBJ1-5, with TRBD1 identical over 8 bases. V was pared by 4 bases and J by 7 bases, with 9 bases of the junction left unmatched. The germline CDR1 and CDR2 sequences are SGHTA and FQGNSA. The CDR3 has 15 amino acids.

The rearrangement joins TRBV27 to TRBJ2-1, with 11 bases identical to TRBD1. Germline V lookup: CDR1 MNHEY, CDR2 SMNVEV (reference sequence). The CDR3 sequence is 15 residues long. Trimming took 5 bases from V and 3 from J; bases not matched to a gene: 3. The CDR3 nucleotides read TGTGCCAGCAGTCCCGGGACAGGGGGCTACAATGAGCAGTTCTTC. It is translated as CASSPGTGGYNEQFF.

This sequence joins TRBV7-8 and TRBJ2-7; 11 bases match TRBD1. V lost 8 bases, J lost 3 bases, and 6 bases stayed unmatched. Germline CDR1 and CDR2: SGHVS and FQNEAQ. This CDR3 comprises 14 residues. The CDR3 DNA reads TGTGCCAGCCGTCCCGGGACAGGGGGCTACGAGCAGTACTTC. It yields the protein CASRPGTGGYEQYF.

The V gene is TRBV5-5, the J gene TRBJ1-6, with 8 nucleotides matching TRBD1. After removal of 4 bases from V and 10 bases from J, the junction contained 13 bases not matched to a gene. There are 16 residues in the CDR3. In germline, CDR1 is SGHKS, CDR2 YYEKEE (reference sequence). CDR3 in DNA: TGTGCCAGCAGCGGGGGGACAGGCGCCTTAGGATCACCCCTCCACTTT. Translated, it gives CASSGGTGALGSPLHF.

This chain joins TRBV7-9 and TRBJ1-2; D unclear. Deletions cut 5 bases from V and 7 bases from J, with 8 bases between. This CDR3 has 11 residues. Germline V lookup: CDR1 SEHNR, CDR2 FQNEAQ (reference sequence). The CDR3 DNA is TGTGCCAGCAGCGCCGGGGTTGGCTACACCTTC. It encodes CASSAGVGYTF.

The J gene is TRBJ2-2, the V gene TRBV5-1; 8 positions agree with TRBD1. The CDR3 loop spans 14 amino acids. V was clipped by 6 bases and J by 4 bases; unmatched bases: 5. Germline loops: CDR1 SGHRS, CDR2 YFSETQ. CDR3 nucleotides: TGCGCCAGCAAAGGACAGGGATTCACCGGGGAGCTGTTTTTT. This codes for CASKGQGFTGELFF.

The V call is TRBV11-2, the J call TRBJ2-5, with TRBD2 identical over 10 bases. Germline values: CDR1 SGHAT, CDR2 FQNNGV. The CDR3 length is 18 residues. V trimming: 5 bases; J trimming: 4 bases; junction bases outside the gene matches: 16. For the CDR3, the DNA is TGTGCCAGCAGCCTTGCTACCGAACAGCGGGGGGGCGCAGAGACCCAGTACTTC. This encodes CASSLATEQRGGAETQYF.

The chain uses TRBV2 and TRBJ1-2; no clear D. V lost 8 bases to trimming and J lost 5 bases, with 15 bases between them. Germline V CDR1 and CDR2: SNHLY, FYNNEI. The CDR3 has 13 amino acids. For the CDR3, the DNA is TGTGCCAGCGACGGCACCGAGGTATATGGCTACACCTTC. Translation gives CASDGTEVYGYTF.

This CDR3 reads CASSQAASGGHDEQFF. The CDR3 DNA reads TGTGCCAGCAGCCAAGCCGCTAGCGGGGGGCACGATGAGCAGTTCTTC. V is TRBV3-1 (or the pseudogene TRBV3-2) and J is TRBJ2-1, with TRBD2 matching 11 bases. The V and J ends lost 1 base and 8 bases, in that order; junction bases with no gene match: 7. The CDR3 runs 16 residues. Germline values: CDR1 LGHDT, CDR2 YNNKEL (reference sequence).

The CDR3 reads CAWSFRRGAEAFF. In DNA form, the CDR3 reads TGTGCCTGGAGCTTCCGTCGGGGGGCTGAAGCTTTCTTT. This rearrangement joins TRBV30 to TRBJ1-1, with D possibly TRBD1 on 5 matching bases. The germline V gene encodes CDR1 GTSNPN and CDR2 SVGIG (reference sequence). Trimming removed 3 bases at V and 6 bases at J, with 14 bases between. This CDR3 is 13 amino acids long.

Ten or more counts support this clone. The chain employs TRBV30 and TRBJ1-1; D gene uncertain. Germline values: CDR1 GTSNPN, CDR2 SVGIG (reference sequence). The germline V and J ends were trimmed by 1 base and 4 bases, with 13 bases remaining between them. This CDR3 comprises 14 residues. This chain's CDR3 is CAWSDPEAGTEAFF. The DNA of the CDR3 is TGTGCCTGGAGTGACCCCGAGGCGGGCACTGAAGCTTTCTTT.

The chain joins TRBV11-2 to TRBJ1-1; D is perhaps TRBD1 (5 bases). The CDR3 consists of 13 residues. Trimming shortened V by 1 base and J by 5 bases, and 8 bases separated the two germline ends. Germline CDR1 SGHAT, CDR2 FQNNGV. Here the CDR3 DNA reads TGTGCCAGCAGCTTAGCGCCAGGGACTGAAGCTTTCTTT. It yields the protein CASSLAPGTEAFF. Variable domain in full (rest from reference TRBV11-2 and TRBJ1-1): EAGVAQSPRYKIIEKRQSVAFWCNPISGHATLYWYQQILGQGPKLLIQFQNNGVVDDSQLPKDRFSAERLKGVDSTLKIQPAKLEDSAVYLCASSLAPGTEAFFGQGTRLTVV.

The J gene is TRBJ2-7, the V gene TRBV15; maybe TRBD1 (6 bases). The CDR3 totals 17 residues. V was trimmed by 1 base and J by 4 bases, leaving 20 bases between them. CDR1 LNHNV and CDR2 YYDKDF come from the germline V gene (reference sequence). Here the CDR3 DNA reads TGTGCCACCAGCAGAGGGGAAATAACAGGGTACAGGTACGAGCAGTACTTC. Translated: CATSRGEITGYRYEQYF.

The chain combines TRBV27 with TRBJ2-1, with 9 bases identical to TRBD2. V shed 2 bases and J 8 bases; nucleotides not matched to a gene: 10. Germline lookup yields CDR1 MNHEY and CDR2 SMNVEV (reference sequence). This CDR3 has 16 residues. This CDR3 reads CASSLSRRGGRDEQFF. Here the CDR3 DNA reads TGTGCCAGCAGTTTAAGTAGGCGGGGGGGTAGAGATGAGCAGTTCTTC.

The CDR3: CATSPLTVSSYEQYF. DNA for the CDR3: TGTGCCACCAGCCCCTTGACAGTCAGCTCCTACGAGCAGTACTTC. The chain employs TRBV6-5 and TRBJ2-7, with D tentatively TRBD1 (5 bases). Looked up from germline, CDR1 is MNHEY and CDR2 is SVGAGI. V lost 10 bases to trimming and J lost 0 bases, with 19 bases between them. This CDR3 is built from 15 residues.

This chain uses TRBV5-4 with TRBJ2-1; 7 nucleotides match TRBD2. With V trimmed by 2 bases and J by 2 bases, 4 bases remained unmatched. CDR1 and CDR2 (germline): SGHNT, YYREEE (reference sequence). This CDR3 spans 15 amino acids. CDR3 amino acids: CASSFGGEPYNEQFF. CDR3 sequence (DNA): TGTGCCAGCAGCTTTGGGGGGGAGCCCTACAATGAGCAGTTCTTC.

The chain recombines TRBV2 with TRBJ2-1, with 10 bases fitting TRBD1. The junction had 4 bases not matched to a gene; V was cut back by 6 bases and J by 2 bases. Germline values: CDR1 SNHLY, CDR2 FYNNEI. This CDR3 region has 15 residues. The chain's CDR3 is CASRRDRGPYNEQFF. The DNA of the CDR3 is TGTGCCAGCAGAAGGGACAGGGGACCCTACAATGAGCAGTTCTTC.